These 2 T cell receptor beta chains were all obtained from the same sample, sequenced in a study of CD8 T cells in ankylosing spondylitis (dated by TCRdb to the late 2010s). What the authors observed across the whole study: A TCR beta motif of seven or eight highly homologous amino acid variants appeared characteristic of blood from ankylosing spondylitis patients.

The library was produced with 5' RACE. For sequencing, an Illumina HiSeq 2500 was employed. TCRdb reanalyzed the raw reads on its own, using fastp at Q25 for trimming and MiXCR for clone calling, and kept in-frame beta chains. Each CDR3 protein gets just one entry, which takes the most common genes and DNA from the rows behind it. This sample is represented by under 450,000 distinct CDR3 sequences; about 15% of them were singletons. Of the sample, 0.85% to 1.3% falls within the top ten clones. Their recognized antigens are unknown. Sample: blood, either unsorted or a sorted T cell fraction (not recorded which). All receptors derive from a male donor with ankylosing spondylitis.

This clonotype was observed a handful of times. The chain uses TRBV29-1 and TRBJ2-3, with 8 bases aligning to TRBD1. The J segment lost 4 bases and the V segment lost 4 bases, leaving 1 base of the junction unmatched. This CDR3 is 12 amino acids long. The germline V gene encodes CDR1 SQVTM and CDR2 ANQGSEA. In DNA form, the CDR3 reads TGCAGCGTTGCAGGGGGCGCAGATACGCAGTATTTT. It translates to CSVAGGADTQYF.

The chain combines TRBV6-1 with TRBJ1-1; D unresolved. Germline CDR1 MNHNS, CDR2 SASEGT. V lost 3 bases, J lost 4 bases, and 15 bases lay in between. The CDR3 runs 15 residues. CDR3 nucleotides: TGTGCCAGCAGTGATGATCGGGTCGGAGGCACTGAAGCTTTCTTT. This sequence encodes CASSDDRVGGTEAFF.